This passage covers 14 T cell receptor beta chains from one sample sequenced in a study of cytomegalovirus exposure and HLA in healthy donors (TCRdb year 2017). Libraries were prepared through the immunoSEQ multiplex PCR assay. The multiplex PCR relied on a mix of 60 forward primers for TCR Vbeta segments and 13 reverse primers for TCR Jbeta segments. TCRdb took over this immuneACCESS table, retaining in-frame rearrangements with V and J assigned. Such tables are incomplete; in checked studies, under half of the missing clones stem from an unresolved V gene, and the remainder is unexplained. This sample is represented by about 160,000 clones; about 81% of them were singletons. The ten most abundant clones make up approximately 2.1% of the sample. Sample: PBMCs. These receptors all come from a woman aged 18-29 years in good health and CMV-seronegative.

This clone was counted once. V and J are TRBV5-5 and TRBJ2-5, with 7 positions matching TRBD2. This CDR3 is built from 15 residues. J gave up 5 bases and V 4 bases, and 11 bases lay outside the gene matches. In germline, CDR1 is SGHKS, CDR2 YYEKEE (reference sequence). The CDR3 sequence is CASSAGLSEGETQYF. For the CDR3, the DNA is TGTGCCAGCAGCGCGGGACTATCGGAGGGGGAGACCCAGTACTTC.

The chain uses TRBV28 and TRBJ2-1, with a tentative D call TRBD1 (6 bases). V lost 4 bases and J 2 bases, leaving 18 bases between the germline ends. This CDR3 is built from 17 residues. From germline, CDR1 is MDHEN and CDR2 SYDVKM. CDR3 nucleotide sequence: TGTGCCAGCAGTTACCCCGACAGGCCATATACCTACAATGAGCAGTTCTTC. This sequence encodes CASSYPDRPYTYNEQFF.

This chain uses TRBV7-3 with TRBJ2-7, with 10 positions matching TRBD1. Germline-derived CDR1 and CDR2 are SGHTA and FQGTGA. The CDR3 is made up of 16 amino acids. J lost 2 bases, V lost 2 bases, and 6 bases had no gene match. The CDR3 reads CASSLQSGTGAYEQYF. The CDR3 DNA reads as TGTGCCAGCAGCTTACAATCCGGGACAGGGGCCTACGAGCAGTACTTC.

V is TRBV27 and J is TRBJ1-5; 7 bases match TRBD1. The J segment lost 2 bases and the V segment lost 5 bases, leaving 6 bases of the junction unmatched. Per germline, CDR1 MNHEY and CDR2 SMNVEV (reference sequence). CDR3 length: 15 residues. The CDR3 DNA is TGTGCCAGCAGTACAGGGGCCTTTGGCAATCAGCCCCAGCATTTT. Its translation: CASSTGAFGNQPQHF.

In nucleotides, the CDR3 is TGTGCCAGCAGTTACCGGTCTGTTGAAAAACTGTTTTTT. Protein: CASSYRSVEKLFF. The rearrangement uses TRBV6-5 and TRBJ1-4; D is uncertain. The CDR3 extends over 13 amino acids. Deletions cut 2 bases from V and 7 bases from J, with 8 bases between. Looked up from germline, CDR1 is MNHEY and CDR2 is SVGAGI.

V usage is TRBV5-1 and J usage is TRBJ2-5; D is perhaps TRBD1 (7 bases). Trimming took off 1 base at V and 5 bases at J, with 9 bases between the two ends. The length of the CDR3 is 13 residues. Germline values: CDR1 SGHRS, CDR2 YFSETQ. Here the CDR3 reads CASSLPGGETQYF. Written as DNA, the CDR3 is TGCGCCAGCAGCTTGCCAGGGGGGGAGACCCAGTACTTC.

V gene TRBV7-8 combines with J gene TRBJ2-3, with D maybe TRBD2 (7 bases). V was clipped by 5 bases and J by 4 bases, with 28 bases between them. Germline CDR1 SGHVS, CDR2 FQNEAQ. This CDR3 is 19 amino acids long. The CDR3 bases are TGTGCCAGCAGCCCCCGGACCCGGACGTGGGGGGGCATCGCAGATACGCAGTATTTT. Encoded protein: CASSPRTRTWGGIADTQYF.

This clone showed up just a few times. The chain joins TRBV6-1 to TRBJ1-1, with TRBD1 as a possible D gene (6 bases). The CDR3 spans 16 residues. Germline CDR1 reads MNHNS; CDR2 reads SASEGT. The V gene lost 4 bases and the J gene lost 5 bases, with 20 bases spanning the gap. In nucleotides, the CDR3 is TGTGCCAGCAGTGCGCAACCCGGGGGAGGGGGTACTGAAGCTTTCTTT. It yields the protein CASSAQPGGGGTEAFF.

This chain links TRBV5-1 with TRBJ2-7, with 8 bases matching TRBD1. Germline CDR1 is SGHRS and CDR2 is YFSETQ. This CDR3 is 16 amino acids long. V was pared by 0 bases and J by 5 bases, with 10 bases of the junction left unmatched. The CDR3 DNA sequence: TGCGCCAGCAGCTTGGGGACGGACAGGGATCTTCACGAGCAGTACTTC. It translates to CASSLGTDRDLHEQYF.

This clone was picked up one time. The chain is built from TRBV5-4 and TRBJ2-3, with 8 bases aligning to TRBD2. CDR3 size: 17 residues. CDR1 is SGHNT, CDR2 YYREEE, per germline (reference sequence). The V segment lost 2 bases and the J segment 6 bases; nucleotides outside the gene matches: 14. The CDR3 region is CASSFGAAGGREDTQYF. The CDR3 bases are TGTGCCAGCAGCTTTGGCGCGGCGGGAGGCCGGGAGGATACGCAGTATTTT.

The V call is TRBV5-1, the J call TRBJ2-3, with D tentatively TRBD1 (6 bases). The CDR3 has 15 amino acids. Germline CDR1 SGHRS, CDR2 YFSETQ. V lost 7 bases and J 0 bases, leaving 15 bases between the germline ends. For the CDR3, the DNA is TGCGCCAGCTGTACAGGGCCGTCTAGCACAGATACGCAGTATTTT. Translation: CASCTGPSSTDTQYF.

This rearrangement joins TRBV4-1 to TRBJ1-5; 7 bases fit TRBD1. J lost 0 bases, V lost 0 bases, and 11 bases had no gene match. Germline V gene lookup returns CDR1 MGHRA and CDR2 YSYEKL. CDR3 size: 19 residues. DNA for the CDR3: TGCGCCAGCAGCCAAGACCGGGACAGCGATCTATATAGCAATCAGCCCCAGCATTTT. As protein: CASSQDRDSDLYSNQPQHF.

The rearrangement links TRBV2 to TRBJ2-1, with D tentatively TRBD2 (6 bases). Germline CDR1 reads SNHLY; CDR2 reads FYNNEI. V lost 4 bases to trimming and J lost 0 bases, with 22 bases between them. The length of the CDR3 is 19 residues. For the CDR3, the DNA is TGTGCCAGCAGTGCTAGCGTTGTATGGAGTCTTATCTCCTACAATGAGCAGTTCTTC. Protein product: CASSASVVWSLISYNEQFF.

This clone was counted between two and nine times. This chain links TRBV6-5 with TRBJ1-5, with 8 bases lining up with TRBD1. The V gene's germline CDR1 is MNHEY and CDR2 SVGAGI. The CDR3 runs 14 residues. V dropped 5 bases and J dropped 4; count of bases not matched to a gene: 4. The CDR3 DNA follows: TGTGCCAGCAGTCGGACAGGGTGGAATCAGCCCCAGCATTTT. This codes for CASSRTGWNQPQHF.